This T cell receptor (beta chain) was captured in a study of human T cells and chemical hapten exposure. Across the whole study: Subjects had 2% DPC placed on 2 cm by 2 cm of upper inner arm skin for sensitization. It was small differences in pooled library volume that mainly caused per-sample TCR yields to vary.

Sample time point: patch test 1, 2 weeks after DPC sensitization. Treatment denoted: therapeutic diphenylcyclopropenone sensitization with weekly scalp DPC. TCRdb ran MiXCR on the RACE reads and lists one entry per CDR3 protein. Counted here are fewer than 95,000 distinct CDR3 sequences, 10% to 13% occurring once; the ten biggest clones make up 2% to 2.5%. This clonotype was detected many times. The clonotype was recovered from a man aged 40-49 years with alopecia areata. Some clones in this sample may be carry-over from other donors' samples. Sequencing was performed on whole blood, taken in connection with sensitization to the hapten diphenylcyclopropenone (DPC).

The CDR3 DNA reads as TGCGCCAGCAGCCAAACCCAGGGGGCGCGTCAGCCCCAGCATTTT. Amino acid sequence: CASSQTQGARQPQHF. The chain recombines TRBV4-3 with TRBJ1-5; 8 bases line up with TRBD1. Per the germline V gene, CDR1 is LGHNA and CDR2 is YSLEER. The CDR3 sequence is 15 residues long. V trimming: 2 bases; J trimming: 6 bases; junction bases outside the gene matches: 6.